Many counts were recorded for the clone carrying this TCR beta chain. Its specificity is not known. Each CDR3 protein is one row after TCRdb ran MiXCR on the RT-PCR reads. The sample contains about 160,000 distinct CDR3 sequences, roughly 10% of which appear only once. This entry is derived from a study of response to subunit inactivated influenza vaccine. V gave up 3 bases and J gave up 7 bases, with 13 bases separating them. In germline, CDR1 is SGHRS, CDR2 YFSETQ. The CDR3 is 13 residues long. The study, taken as a whole, reports: Authors proposed each seasonal influenza vaccination draws in few new T cells.

Source: non-naive T cells sorted from PBMCs, taken 40 to 50 days after vaccination. The source is a man between 50 and 59 years old who received an inactivated influenza vaccine. This chain connects TRBV5-1 to TRBJ1-2, with TRBD1 as a possible D gene (6 bases). The CDR3 DNA follows: TGCGCCAGCAGCTCCCCAGGGGCTTCTGGCTACACCTTC. Its translation: CASSSPGASGYTF.